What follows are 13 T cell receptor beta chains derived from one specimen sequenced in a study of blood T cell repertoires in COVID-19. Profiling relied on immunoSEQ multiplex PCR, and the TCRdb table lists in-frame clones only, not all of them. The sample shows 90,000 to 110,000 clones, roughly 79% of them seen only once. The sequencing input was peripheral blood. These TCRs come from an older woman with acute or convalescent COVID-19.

CDR3 protein: CASNTEGNEKLFF. CDR3 in DNA: TGCGCCAGCAACACGGAGGGGAATGAAAAACTGTTTTTT. This sequence joins TRBV5-1 and TRBJ1-4; tentative D call: TRBD1 (5 bases). Germline V lookup: CDR1 SGHRS, CDR2 YFSETQ. The V and J ends lost 6 bases and 5 bases respectively, with 11 bases between them. The CDR3 loop spans 13 amino acids. Drawing the rest from reference TRBV5-1 and TRBJ1-4, the complete variable domain is KAGVTQTPRYLIKTRGQQVTLSCSPISGHRSVSWYQQTPGQGLQFLFEYFSETQRNKGNFPGRFSGRQFSNSRSEMNVSTLELGDSALYLCASNTEGNEKLFFGSGTQLSVL.

This CDR3 is CASSLLTGTGDGYTF. As DNA, the CDR3 is TGTGCCAGCAGTTTACTTACCGGGACAGGGGATGGCTACACCTTC. V and J are TRBV28 and TRBJ1-2, with TRBD1 matching over 10 bases. Germline V gene sequence: CDR1 MDHEN, CDR2 SYDVKM. V gave up 2 bases and J gave up 6 bases; unmatched junction bases: 6. This CDR3 region has 15 residues.

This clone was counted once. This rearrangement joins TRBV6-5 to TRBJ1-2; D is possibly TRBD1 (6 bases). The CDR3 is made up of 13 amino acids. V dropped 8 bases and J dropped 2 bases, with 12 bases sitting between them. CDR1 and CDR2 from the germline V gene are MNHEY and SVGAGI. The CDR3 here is CASGSGGNYGYTF. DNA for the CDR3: TGTGCCAGCGGGTCGGGGGGCAACTATGGCTACACCTTC.

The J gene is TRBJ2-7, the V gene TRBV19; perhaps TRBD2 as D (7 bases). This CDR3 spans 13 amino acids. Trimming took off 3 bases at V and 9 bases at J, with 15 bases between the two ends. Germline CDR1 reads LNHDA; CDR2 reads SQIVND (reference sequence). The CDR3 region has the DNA TGTGCCAGTAGTATGCGGGGGACAACTGGGCAGTACTTC. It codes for CASSMRGTTGQYF.

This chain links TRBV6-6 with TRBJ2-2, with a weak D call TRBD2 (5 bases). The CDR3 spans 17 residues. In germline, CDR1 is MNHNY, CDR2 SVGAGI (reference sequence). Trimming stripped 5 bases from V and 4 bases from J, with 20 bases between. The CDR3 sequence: CASSPRGGSSSTGELFF. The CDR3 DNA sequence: TGTGCCAGCAGTCCCCGGGGTGGATCTAGCAGCACCGGGGAGCTGTTTTTT.

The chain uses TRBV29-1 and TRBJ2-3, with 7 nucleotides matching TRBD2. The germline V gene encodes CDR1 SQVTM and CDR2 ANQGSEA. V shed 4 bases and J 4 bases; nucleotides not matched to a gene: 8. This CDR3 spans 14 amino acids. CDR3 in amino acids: CSVVVGRRADTQYF. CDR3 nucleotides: TGCAGCGTTGTAGTCGGGAGGCGGGCAGATACGCAGTATTTT.

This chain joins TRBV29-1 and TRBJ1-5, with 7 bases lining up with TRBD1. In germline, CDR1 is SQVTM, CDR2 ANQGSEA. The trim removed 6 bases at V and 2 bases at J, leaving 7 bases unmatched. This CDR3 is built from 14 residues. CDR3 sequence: CSVGGGEGNQPQHF. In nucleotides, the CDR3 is TGCAGCGTAGGAGGGGGCGAGGGCAATCAGCCCCAGCATTTT.

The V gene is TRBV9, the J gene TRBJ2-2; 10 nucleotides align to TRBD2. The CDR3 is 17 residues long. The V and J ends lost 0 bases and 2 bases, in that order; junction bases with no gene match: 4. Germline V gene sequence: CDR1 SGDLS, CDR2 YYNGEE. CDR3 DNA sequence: TGTGCCAGCAGCGTAGGTCGACTAGCGGGTAACACCGGGGAGCTGTTTTTT. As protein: CASSVGRLAGNTGELFF. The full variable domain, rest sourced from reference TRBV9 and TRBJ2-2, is DSGVTQTPKHLITATGQRVTLRCSPRSGDLSVYWYQQSLDQGLQFLIQYYNGEERAKGNILERFSAQQFPDLHSELNLSSLELGDSALYFCASSVGRLAGNTGELFFGEGSRLTVL.

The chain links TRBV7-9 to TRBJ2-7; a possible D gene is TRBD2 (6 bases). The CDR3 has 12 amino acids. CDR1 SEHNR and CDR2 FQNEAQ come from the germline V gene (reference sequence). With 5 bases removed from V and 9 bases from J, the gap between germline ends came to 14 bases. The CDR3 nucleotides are TGTGCCAGCAGCGCGGTCGGGGACTTGCAGTACTTC. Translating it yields CASSAVGDLQYF.

CDR3 sequence (DNA): TGTGCCACCAGCAGGACATGGACAGACCCTGGCTACACCTTC. Translated: CATSRTWTDPGYTF. This chain uses TRBV15 with TRBJ1-2; maybe TRBD1 (6 bases). Germline V gene data show CDR1 as LNHNV and CDR2 as YYDKDF (reference sequence). V lost 3 bases to trimming and J lost 7 bases, with 15 bases between them. This CDR3 region has 14 residues.

CDR3 loop: CASSQGQGAYVAFF. CDR3 in DNA: TGTGCCAGCAGCCAGGGACAGGGGGCCTATGTGGCTTTCTTT. The chain links TRBV3-1 (or the pseudogene TRBV3-2) to TRBJ1-1; 12 positions match TRBD1. The trim removed 3 bases at V and 11 bases at J, leaving 7 bases unmatched. The CDR3 consists of 14 residues. The germline V gene has CDR1 LGHDT and CDR2 YNNKEL (reference sequence).

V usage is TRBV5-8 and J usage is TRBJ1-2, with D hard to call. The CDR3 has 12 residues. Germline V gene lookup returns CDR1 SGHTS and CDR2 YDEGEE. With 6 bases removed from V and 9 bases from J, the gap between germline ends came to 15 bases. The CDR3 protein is CASTSRGVSYTF. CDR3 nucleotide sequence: TGTGCCAGCACTTCGCGGGGTGTGAGCTACACCTTC. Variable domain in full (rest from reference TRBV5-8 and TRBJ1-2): EAGVTQSPTHLIKTRGQQATLRCSPISGHTSVYWYQQALGLGLQFLLWYDEGEERNRGNFPPRFSGRQFPNYSSELNVNALELEDSALYLCASTSRGVSYTFGSGTRLTVV.

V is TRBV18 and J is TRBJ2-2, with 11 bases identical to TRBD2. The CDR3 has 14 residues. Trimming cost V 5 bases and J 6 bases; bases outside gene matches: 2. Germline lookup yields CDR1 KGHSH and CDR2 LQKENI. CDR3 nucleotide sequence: TGTGCCAGCTCAACTAGCGGGGGTGCCGGGGAGCTGTTTTTT. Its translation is CASSTSGGAGELFF. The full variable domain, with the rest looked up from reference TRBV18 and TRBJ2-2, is NAGVMQNPRHLVRRRGQEARLRCSPMKGHSHVYWYRQLPEEGLKFMVYLQKENIIDESGMPKERFSAEFPKEGPSILRIQQVVRGDSAAYFCASSTSGGAGELFFGEGSRLTVL.